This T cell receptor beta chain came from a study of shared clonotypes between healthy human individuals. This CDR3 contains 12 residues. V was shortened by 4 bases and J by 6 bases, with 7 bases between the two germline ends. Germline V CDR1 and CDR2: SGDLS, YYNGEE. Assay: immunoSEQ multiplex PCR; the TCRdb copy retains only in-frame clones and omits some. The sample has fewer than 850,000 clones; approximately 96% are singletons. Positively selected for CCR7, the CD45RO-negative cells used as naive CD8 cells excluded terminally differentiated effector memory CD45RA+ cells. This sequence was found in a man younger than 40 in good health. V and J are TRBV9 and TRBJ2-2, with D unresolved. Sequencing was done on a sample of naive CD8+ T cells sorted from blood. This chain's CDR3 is CASSRRAGELFF. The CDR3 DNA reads TGTGCCAGCAGCCGCCGGGCCGGGGAGCTGTTTTTT.